Listed below are T cell receptor beta chains from one sample, sequenced in a study of CD8 T cells in Susac syndrome. Using its own MiXCR run on the immunoSEQ multiplex PCR reads, TCRdb lists one record per CDR3 protein. Of 51,000 or so distinct CDR3 sequences in the sample, approximately 93% were seen once. The sequenced sample consisted of CD8+ T cells from PBMCs. Receptors were obtained from a human donor in good health. The CDR3 runs from the conserved cysteine through the conserved F or W. The order of the fields is clone size, D gene, V gene, J gene, CDR3 protein, CDR3 DNA. A D gene is named only where the DNA matches it firmly. Some rows have no size entry. The others give once, few or many, or a class for an expanded clone.

clone size: -
D gene: -
V gene: TRBV19
J gene: TRBJ2-7
CDR3 protein: CASSPGVEGIYEQYF
CDR3 DNA: TGTGCCAGTAGTCCCGGGGTGGAGGGGATATACGAGCAGTACTTC

clone size: -
D gene: -
V gene: TRBV2
J gene: TRBJ1-4
CDR3 protein: CASKGLLKATNEKLFF
CDR3 DNA: TGTGCCAGCAAGGGGCTACTTAAAGCAACTAATGAAAAACTGTTTTTT

clone size: -
D gene: TRBD2
V gene: TRBV18
J gene: TRBJ2-3
CDR3 protein: CASSFPSGRAELADTQYF
CDR3 DNA: TGTGCCAGCTCATTTCCTAGCGGGAGGGCCGAACTGGCAGATACGCAGTATTTT

clone size: -
D gene: -
V gene: TRBV7-2
J gene: TRBJ2-2
CDR3 protein: CASSLESGELFF
CDR3 DNA: TGTGCCAGCAGCTTAGAATCCGGGGAGCTGTTTTTT

clone size: -
D gene: -
V gene: TRBV6-6
J gene: TRBJ2-7
CDR3 protein: CASSYSDSPSGEQYF
CDR3 DNA: TGTGCCAGCAGTTACTCCGACAGTCCCTCGGGCGAGCAGTACTTC

clone size: -
D gene: -
V gene: TRBV6-1
J gene: TRBJ1-5
CDR3 protein: CASSDSFNQPQHF
CDR3 DNA: TGTGCCAGCAGCGATTCTTTCAATCAGCCCCAGCATTTT

clone size: medium-sized
D gene: TRBD1
V gene: TRBV7-2
J gene: TRBJ1-2
CDR3 protein: CASSLADRDGYTF
CDR3 DNA: TGTGCCAGCAGCTTAGCGGACAGGGATGGCTACACCTTC

clone size: -
D gene: TRBD2
V gene: TRBV12-3/TRBV12-4
J gene: TRBJ2-1
CDR3 protein: CASSPWTSGSVHEQFF
CDR3 DNA: TGTGCCAGCAGTCCGTGGACTAGCGGGAGCGTTCATGAGCAGTTCTTC

clone size: once
D gene: TRBD1
V gene: TRBV20-1
J gene: TRBJ2-7
CDR3 protein: CSAREGGTGGLWGKSYEQYF
CDR3 DNA: TGCAGTGCTAGAGAGGGGGGGACAGGGGGCCTGTGGGGCAAGTCTTACGAGCAGTACTTC

clone size: -
D gene: TRBD1
V gene: TRBV4-1
J gene: TRBJ1-1
CDR3 protein: CASSQAEGATTEAFF
CDR3 DNA: TGCGCCAGCAGCCAAGCCGAGGGGGCCACCACTGAAGCTTTCTTT

clone size: -
D gene: TRBD1
V gene: TRBV24-1
J gene: TRBJ2-3
CDR3 protein: CATSRDRDDTDTQYF
CDR3 DNA: TGTGCCACCAGTCGGGACAGGGACGACACAGATACGCAGTATTTT

clone size: -
D gene: -
V gene: TRBV5-1
J gene: TRBJ2-7
CDR3 protein: CASSLAEGLLGYEQYF
CDR3 DNA: TGCGCCAGCAGCTTGGCCGAAGGCCTGCTGGGCTACGAGCAGTACTTC